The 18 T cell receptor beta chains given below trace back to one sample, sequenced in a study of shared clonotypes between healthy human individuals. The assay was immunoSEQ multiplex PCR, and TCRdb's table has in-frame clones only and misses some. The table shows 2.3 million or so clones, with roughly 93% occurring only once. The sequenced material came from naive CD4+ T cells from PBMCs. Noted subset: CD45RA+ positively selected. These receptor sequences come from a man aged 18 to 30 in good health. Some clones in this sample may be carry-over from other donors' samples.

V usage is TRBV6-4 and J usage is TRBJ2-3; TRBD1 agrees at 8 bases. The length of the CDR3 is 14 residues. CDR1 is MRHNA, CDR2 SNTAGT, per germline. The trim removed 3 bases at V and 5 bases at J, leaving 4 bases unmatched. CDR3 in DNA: TGTGCCAGCAGTGAGGTACAGGGGGGAGATACGCAGTATTTT. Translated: CASSEVQGGDTQYF.

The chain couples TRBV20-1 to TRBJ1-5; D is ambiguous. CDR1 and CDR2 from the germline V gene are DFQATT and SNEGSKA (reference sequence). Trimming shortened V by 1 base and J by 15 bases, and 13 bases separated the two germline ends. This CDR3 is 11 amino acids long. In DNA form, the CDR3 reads TGCAGTGCTAGAGGGGGTGGAGCCTCGCATTTT. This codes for CSARGGGASHF.

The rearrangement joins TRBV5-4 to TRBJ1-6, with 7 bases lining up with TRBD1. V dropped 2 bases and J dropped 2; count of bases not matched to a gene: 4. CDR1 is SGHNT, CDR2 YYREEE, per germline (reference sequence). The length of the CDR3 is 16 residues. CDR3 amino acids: CASSFSGGAYNSPLHF. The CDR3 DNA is TGTGCCAGCAGCTTCTCAGGGGGAGCCTATAATTCACCCCTCCACTTT. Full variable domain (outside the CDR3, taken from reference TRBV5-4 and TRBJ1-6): ETGVTQSPTHLIKTRGQQVTLRCSSQSGHNTVSWYQQALGQGPQFIFQYYREEENGRGNFPPRFSGLQFPNYSSELNVNALELDDSALYLCASSFSGGAYNSPLHFGNGTRLTVT.

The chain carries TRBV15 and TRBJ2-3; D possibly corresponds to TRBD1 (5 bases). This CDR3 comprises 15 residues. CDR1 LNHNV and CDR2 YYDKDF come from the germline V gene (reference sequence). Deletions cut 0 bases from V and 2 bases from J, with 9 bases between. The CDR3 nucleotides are TGTGCCACCAGCAGAGACAGGGTCTTCACAGATACGCAGTATTTT. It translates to CATSRDRVFTDTQYF.

CDR3 in amino acids: CASSLAPGGPYEQYF. CDR3 nucleotides: TGCGCCAGCAGCTTGGCCCCGGGAGGGCCATACGAGCAGTACTTC. The chain couples TRBV5-1 to TRBJ2-7, with TRBD2 matching 8 bases. The V gene's germline CDR1 is SGHRS and CDR2 YFSETQ. The CDR3 has 15 amino acids. Losses at the gene ends were 0 bases for V and 4 bases for J; bases not matched to a gene: 6.

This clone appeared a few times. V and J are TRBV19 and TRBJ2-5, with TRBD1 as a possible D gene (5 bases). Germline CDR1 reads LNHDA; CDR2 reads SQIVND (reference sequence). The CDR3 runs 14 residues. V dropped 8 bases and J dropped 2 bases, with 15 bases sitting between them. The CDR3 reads CASGPYRTQETQYF. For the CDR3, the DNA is TGTGCCAGTGGGCCCTACAGGACGCAAGAGACCCAGTACTTC.

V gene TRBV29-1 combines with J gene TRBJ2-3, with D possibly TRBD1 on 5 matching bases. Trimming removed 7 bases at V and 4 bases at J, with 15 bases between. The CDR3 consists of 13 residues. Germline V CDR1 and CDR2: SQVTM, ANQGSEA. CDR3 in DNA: TGCAGCGGATTAATCCAGGGCCCAGATACGCAGTATTTT. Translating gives CSGLIQGPDTQYF.

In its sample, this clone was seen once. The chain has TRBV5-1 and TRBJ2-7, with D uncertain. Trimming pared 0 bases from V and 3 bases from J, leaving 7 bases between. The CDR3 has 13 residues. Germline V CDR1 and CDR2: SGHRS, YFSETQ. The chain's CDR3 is CASSLAPNYEQYF. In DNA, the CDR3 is TGCGCCAGCAGCTTGGCGCCCAACTACGAGCAGTACTTC. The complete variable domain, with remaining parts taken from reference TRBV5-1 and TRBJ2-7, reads KAGVTQTPRYLIKTRGQQVTLSCSPISGHRSVSWYQQTPGQGLQFLFEYFSETQRNKGNFPGRFSGRQFSNSRSEMNVSTLELGDSALYLCASSLAPNYEQYFGPGTRLTVT.

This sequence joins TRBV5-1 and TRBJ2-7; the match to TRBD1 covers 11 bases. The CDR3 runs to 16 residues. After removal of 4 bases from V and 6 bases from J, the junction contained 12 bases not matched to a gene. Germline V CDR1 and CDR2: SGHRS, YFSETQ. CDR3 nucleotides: TGCGCCAGCAGCCTCTACCCCGGGACAGGGGGTGGCGAGCAGTACTTC. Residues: CASSLYPGTGGGEQYF.

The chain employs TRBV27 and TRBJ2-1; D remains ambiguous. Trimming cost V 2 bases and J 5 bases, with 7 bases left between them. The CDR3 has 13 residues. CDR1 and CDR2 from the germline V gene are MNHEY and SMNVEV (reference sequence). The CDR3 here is CASSLQAHNEQFF. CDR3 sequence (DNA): TGTGCCAGCAGTTTACAAGCCCACAATGAGCAGTTCTTC.

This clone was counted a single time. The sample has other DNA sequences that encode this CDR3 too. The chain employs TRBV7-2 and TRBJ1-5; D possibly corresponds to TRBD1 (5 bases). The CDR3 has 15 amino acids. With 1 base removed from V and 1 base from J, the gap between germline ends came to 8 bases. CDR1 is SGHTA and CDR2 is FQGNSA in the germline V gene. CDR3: CASSLVGTSNQPQHF. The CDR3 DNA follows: TGTGCCAGCAGCTTAGTAGGGACCAGCAATCAGCCCCAGCATTTT.

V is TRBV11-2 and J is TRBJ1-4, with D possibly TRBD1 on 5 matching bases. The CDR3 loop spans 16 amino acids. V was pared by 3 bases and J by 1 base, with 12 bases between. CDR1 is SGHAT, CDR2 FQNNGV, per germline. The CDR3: CASSLGGWGTNEKLFF. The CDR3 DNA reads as TGTGCCAGCAGCTTGGGGGGTTGGGGAACTAATGAAAAACTGTTTTTT.

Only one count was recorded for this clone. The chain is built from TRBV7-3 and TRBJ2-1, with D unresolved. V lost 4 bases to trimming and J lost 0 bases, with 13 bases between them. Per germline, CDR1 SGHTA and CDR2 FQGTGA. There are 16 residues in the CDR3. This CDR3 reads CASSSGGSSSYNEQFF. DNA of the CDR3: TGTGCCAGCAGCTCCGGCGGCTCGAGCTCCTACAATGAGCAGTTCTTC.

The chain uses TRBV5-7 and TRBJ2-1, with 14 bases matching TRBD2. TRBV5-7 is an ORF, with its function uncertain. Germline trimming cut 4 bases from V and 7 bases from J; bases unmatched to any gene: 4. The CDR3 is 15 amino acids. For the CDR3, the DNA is TGTGCCAGCAGCCAGACTAGCGGGAGGGTAAATGAGCAGTTCTTC. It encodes CASSQTSGRVNEQFF.

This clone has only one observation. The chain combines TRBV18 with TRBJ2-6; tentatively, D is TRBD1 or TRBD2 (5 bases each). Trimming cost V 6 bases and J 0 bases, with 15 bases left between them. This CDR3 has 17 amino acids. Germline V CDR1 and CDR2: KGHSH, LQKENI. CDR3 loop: CASSTGTASSGANVLTF. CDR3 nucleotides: TGTGCCAGCTCGACCGGGACGGCCAGCTCTGGGGCCAACGTCCTGACTTTC.

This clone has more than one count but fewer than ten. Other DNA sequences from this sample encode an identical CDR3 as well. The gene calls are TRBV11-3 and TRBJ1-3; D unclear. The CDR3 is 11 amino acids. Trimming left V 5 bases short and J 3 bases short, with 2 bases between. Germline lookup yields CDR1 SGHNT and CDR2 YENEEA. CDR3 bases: TGTGCCAGCAGCAATGGAAACACCATATATTTT. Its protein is CASSNGNTIYF. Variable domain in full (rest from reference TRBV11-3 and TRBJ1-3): EAGVVQSPRYKIIEKKQPVAFWCNPISGHNTLYWYLQNLGQGPELLIRYENEEAVDDSQLPKDRFSAERLKGVDSTLKIQPAELGDSAVYLCASSNGNTIYFGEGSWLTVV.

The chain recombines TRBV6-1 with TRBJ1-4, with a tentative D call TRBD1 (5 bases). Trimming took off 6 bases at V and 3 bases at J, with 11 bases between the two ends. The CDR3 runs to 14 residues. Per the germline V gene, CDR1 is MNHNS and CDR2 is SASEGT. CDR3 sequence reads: CASSPGSANEKLFF. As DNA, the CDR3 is TGTGCCAGCAGCCCAGGGTCTGCTAATGAAAAACTGTTTTTT.

The CDR3 spells CASSPNRAGGSEQFF. DNA of the CDR3: TGTGCCAGCAGTCCCAACCGGGCGGGAGGGAGTGAGCAGTTCTTC. This rearrangement joins TRBV7-3 to TRBJ2-1, with 9 bases that match TRBD2. The CDR3 sequence is 15 residues long. V shed 6 bases and J 9 bases; nucleotides not matched to a gene: 12. Germline CDR1 and CDR2: SGHTA and FQGTGA.